The 22 T cell receptor beta chains presented below share a single source sample, sequenced in a study of response to subunit inactivated influenza vaccine. TCRdb re-called the RT-PCR reads through MiXCR, storing one row per CDR3 protein. The table lists around 490,000 distinct CDR3 sequences, less than 10% of them singletons, with under 15% in the top ten. The source material was PBMCs from blood, sampled 23 months after vaccination. The receptors here all came from a man between 50 and 69 years old who received an inactivated influenza vaccine.

The sample holds many counts of this clonotype. The V call is TRBV5-1, the J call TRBJ2-1; a possible D gene is TRBD1 (5 bases). The V gene lost 1 base and the J gene lost 6 bases, with 11 bases spanning the gap. From germline, CDR1 is SGHRS and CDR2 YFSETQ. The CDR3 spans 14 residues. The CDR3: CASSLQGSVNEQFF. CDR3 nucleotide sequence: TGCGCCAGCAGCTTGCAGGGCTCGGTCAATGAGCAGTTCTTC.

This chain uses TRBV5-1 with TRBJ1-2, with D possibly being TRBD1 (5 bases). CDR1 SGHRS and CDR2 YFSETQ come from the germline V gene. V was shortened by 0 bases and J by 8 bases, with 14 bases between the two germline ends. This CDR3 is 14 amino acids long. As DNA, the CDR3 is TGCGCCAGCAGCTTGGGACAGTTAGTAGGCGGCTACACCTTC. Protein product: CASSLGQLVGGYTF.

The chain couples TRBV30 to TRBJ1-1; 10 positions match TRBD1. With 8 bases clipped from V and 5 bases from J, the junction kept 5 bases outside the gene matches. Germline values: CDR1 GTSNPN, CDR2 SVGIG (reference sequence). The CDR3 spans 12 residues. The CDR3, as DNA: TGTGCCCGCTCGGGACAGGGGACTGAAGCTTTCTTT. Encoded protein: CARSGQGTEAFF.

Ten or more counts support this clonotype. The gene calls are TRBV14 and TRBJ2-3; D remains unclear. This CDR3 contains 13 residues. Trimming stripped 0 bases from V and 5 bases from J, with 6 bases between. Germline CDR1 is SGHDN and CDR2 is FVKESK. CDR3 sequence reads: CASSQDYLDTQYF. CDR3 in DNA: TGTGCCAGCAGCCAAGATTACCTAGATACGCAGTATTTT.

This chain uses TRBV6-4 with TRBJ2-1; D is perhaps TRBD1 (5 bases). Germline values: CDR1 MRHNA, CDR2 SNTAGT. There are 13 residues in the CDR3. Trimming took 2 bases from V and 6 from J, leaving 8 bases between them. Here the CDR3 reads CASSDQGGNEQFF. The CDR3 nucleotides are TGTGCCAGCAGTGACCAGGGCGGCAATGAGCAGTTCTTC.

This clonotype was counted between two and nine times. The chain couples TRBV28 to TRBJ2-6; possibly TRBD1 for D (6 bases). Germline-derived CDR1 and CDR2 are MDHEN and SYDVKM. V lost 8 bases and J lost 3, with 17 bases in between. There are 16 residues in the CDR3. Written as DNA, the CDR3 is TGTGCCAGCCTGGGCAATCCAGGGGTTGGGGCCAACGTCCTGACTTTC. Its protein product is CASLGNPGVGANVLTF.

This clonotype was seen repeatedly, ten times or more. The V call is TRBV7-6, the J call TRBJ1-3, with 10 bases matching TRBD1. J was trimmed by 3 bases and V by 1 base; bases with no gene match: 9. From germline, CDR1 is SGHVS and CDR2 FNYEAQ. The CDR3 runs 18 residues. CDR3 nucleotides: TGTGCCAGCAGCTTAGAAGCGAGACAGGGGGCAATTGGAAACACCATATATTTT. It translates to CASSLEARQGAIGNTIYF.

This clonotype showed up many times. This chain uses TRBV24-1 with TRBJ1-5, with D uncertain. Trimming shortened V by 4 bases and J by 2 bases, and 2 bases separated the two germline ends. The CDR3 length is 12 residues. CDR1 and CDR2 (germline): KGHDR, SFDVKD. The CDR3, as DNA: TGTGCCACCAGTGAGGGCAATCAGCCCCAGCATTTT. It translates to CATSEGNQPQHF.

This clonotype was detected only a few times. J is TRBJ2-3 and V is TRBV20-1; a weak D match, TRBD2 (6 bases). CDR3 length: 12 residues. Germline CDR1 and CDR2: DFQATT and SNEGSKA (reference sequence). Between the trimmed V and J ends, which lost 2 bases and 12 bases, there was a span of 15 bases. The CDR3 sequence is CSARMSREYQYF. CDR3 coding DNA: TGCAGTGCTAGAATGAGTCGGGAGTATCAGTATTTT.

This clonotype appeared a few times. The V and J genes are TRBV24-1 and TRBJ2-7; D is perhaps TRBD1 or TRBD2 (5 bases each). V gave up 0 bases and J gave up 5 bases, with 7 bases separating them. The CDR3 has 13 amino acids. The germline V gene has CDR1 KGHDR and CDR2 SFDVKD. CDR3 sequence reads: CATSDLWGNEQYF. The CDR3 coding sequence is TGTGCCACCAGTGATTTGTGGGGGAACGAGCAGTACTTC.

This clonotype occurred many times. The chain recombines TRBV20-1 with TRBJ2-3; 7 bases line up with TRBD2. The ends lost 1 base at V and 6 bases at J; junction bases unmatched: 13. CDR1 DFQATT and CDR2 SNEGSKA come from the germline V gene (reference sequence). The CDR3 runs 16 residues. The CDR3 sequence is CSARGQGGRAADTQYF. The CDR3 bases are TGCAGTGCTAGAGGGCAAGGTGGGAGGGCCGCCGATACGCAGTATTTT.

This clonotype occurred a few times. This chain uses TRBV12-3 or TRBV12-4 with TRBJ1-4; the D gene is possibly TRBD1 (6 bases). CDR3 size: 15 residues. Trimming removed 3 bases at V and 1 base at J, with 9 bases between. This CDR3 reads CASSFLDRTNEKLFF. The CDR3 coding sequence is TGTGCCAGCAGTTTTCTGGACAGAACTAATGAAAAACTGTTTTTT.

J is TRBJ2-6 and V is TRBV30, with a tentative D call TRBD1 (5 bases). The CDR3 extends over 16 amino acids. Germline V lookup: CDR1 GTSNPN, CDR2 SVGIG (reference sequence). Between the trimmed V and J ends, which lost 0 bases and 4 bases, there was a span of 13 bases. CDR3 amino acids: CAWSVWGRPGANVLTF. The CDR3, as DNA: TGTGCCTGGAGTGTATGGGGCAGGCCCGGGGCCAACGTCCTGACTTTC.

The J gene is TRBJ2-2, the V gene TRBV11-1, with a possible D match to TRBD2 (6 bases). Trimming took off 5 bases at V and 3 bases at J, with 10 bases between the two ends. Germline CDR1 is SGHAT and CDR2 is FQDESV (reference sequence). This CDR3 contains 14 residues. The DNA for the CDR3 is TGTGCCAGCAGCACAGGACTACACACCGGGGAGCTGTTTTTT. This gives the protein CASSTGLHTGELFF.

V and J are TRBV30 and TRBJ1-2; TRBD1 might be the D (6 bases). The germline gives CDR1 GTSNPN, CDR2 SVGIG (reference sequence). This CDR3 is built from 15 residues. With 3 bases removed from V and 4 bases from J, the gap between germline ends came to 18 bases. The CDR3 DNA reads as TGTGCCTGGAGCGTCCAGGGACAAAAGGGCTATGGCTACACCTTC. It translates to CAWSVQGQKGYGYTF.

The chain employs TRBV10-3 and TRBJ2-6; D not resolved. Germline V CDR1 and CDR2: ENHRY, SYGVKD. V lost 3 bases and J 0 bases, leaving 9 bases between the germline ends. This CDR3 region has 16 residues. In DNA form, the CDR3 reads TGTGCCATCAGTGATCAAGTAGTCTCTGGGGCCAACGTCCTGACTTTC. Translating it yields CAISDQVVSGANVLTF.

This clonotype was counted between two and nine times. This rearrangement joins TRBV15 to TRBJ2-5, with unresolved D. Per germline, CDR1 LNHNV and CDR2 YYDKDF (reference sequence). V lost 0 bases to trimming and J lost 2 bases, with 10 bases between them. The CDR3 runs 15 residues. This CDR3 reads CATSREADGQETQYF. The CDR3 nucleotides are TGTGCCACCAGCAGAGAGGCAGACGGACAAGAGACCCAGTACTTC.

The chain uses TRBV4-3 and TRBJ2-2; D not resolved. CDR3 size: 14 residues. CDR1 and CDR2 from the germline V gene are LGHNA and YSLEER. The ends were cut back, 0 bases at V and 4 bases at J, with 6 bases in the middle. CDR3 nucleotides: TGCGCCAGCAGCCAAGATTCCCGCACCGGGGAGCTGTTTTTT. Residues: CASSQDSRTGELFF.

The rearrangement links TRBV7-2 to TRBJ1-2, with TRBD1 identical over 12 bases. This CDR3 region has 15 residues. V lost 6 bases, J lost 8 bases, and 10 bases stayed unmatched. Germline lookup yields CDR1 SGHTA and CDR2 FQGNSA. In DNA form, the CDR3 reads TGTGCCAGCAGATCACCCGGGACAGGGGGCGCAGGCTACACCTTC. Its protein is CASRSPGTGGAGYTF. Drawing the rest from reference TRBV7-2 and TRBJ1-2, the complete variable domain is GAGVSQSPSNKVTEKGKDVELRCDPISGHTALYWYRQSLGQGLEFLIYFQGNSAPDKSGLPSDRFSAERTGGSVSTLTIQRTQQEDSAVYLCASRSPGTGGAGYTFGSGTRLTVV.

The sample holds many counts of this clonotype. This sequence joins TRBV12-3 or TRBV12-4 and TRBJ1-6; TRBD1 matches 7 bases. The CDR3 sequence is 15 residues long. V lost 6 bases and J lost 7; bases outside the gene matches: 9. CDR3 residues: CASRTTGARNSPLHF. The CDR3 nucleotides are TGTGCCAGCAGGACAACAGGGGCTCGGAATTCACCCCTCCACTTT.

This clonotype was counted at least ten times. The chain links TRBV6-5 to TRBJ2-3; 7 positions match TRBD2. This CDR3 has 18 amino acids. With 0 bases clipped from V and 0 bases from J, the junction kept 9 bases outside the gene matches. Germline lookup yields CDR1 MNHEY and CDR2 SVGAGI. The CDR3 coding sequence is TGTGCCAGCAGTTACTCGATCAATCTAGCGGATAGCACAGATACGCAGTATTTT. As protein: CASSYSINLADSTDTQYF.

This clonotype came up a few times. The CDR3 DNA reads TGCAGTGTAGGTTCCAGTAGGAGGTCCTACGAGCAGTACTTC. Translation: CSVGSSRRSYEQYF. The V gene is TRBV20-1, the J gene TRBJ2-7; a weak D match, TRBD2 (5 bases). Trimming pared 7 bases from V and 1 base from J, leaving 17 bases between. The germline CDR1 and CDR2 sequences are DFQATT and SNEGSKA (reference sequence). This CDR3 region has 14 residues.